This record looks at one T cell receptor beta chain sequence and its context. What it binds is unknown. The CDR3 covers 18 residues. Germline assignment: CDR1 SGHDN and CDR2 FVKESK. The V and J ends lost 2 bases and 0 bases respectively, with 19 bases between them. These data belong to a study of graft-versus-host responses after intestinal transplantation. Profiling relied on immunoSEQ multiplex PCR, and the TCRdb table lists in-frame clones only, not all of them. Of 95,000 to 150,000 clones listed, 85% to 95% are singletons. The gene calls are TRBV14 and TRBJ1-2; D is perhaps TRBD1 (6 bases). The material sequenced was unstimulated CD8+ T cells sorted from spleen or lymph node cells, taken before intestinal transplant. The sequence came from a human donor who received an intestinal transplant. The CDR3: CASSQIPGAKPTNYGYTF. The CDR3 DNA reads TGTGCCAGCAGCCAAATCCCGGGGGCGAAGCCCACTAACTATGGCTACACCTTC.